These 25 T cell receptor beta chains share one sample of origin, sequenced in a study of blood T cell repertoires in COVID-19. Libraries were prepared by immunoSEQ multiplex PCR; TCRdb keeps only in-frame clonotypes and omits some of them. The table includes approximately 300,000 clones, about 92% detected once. Sequencing input: PBMCs or T cells enriched from blood (not recorded which). Receptor source: a young woman who had recovered from COVID-19.

The V gene is TRBV27, the J gene TRBJ2-7; 8 bases agree with TRBD2. Germline V CDR1 and CDR2: MNHEY, SMNVEV (reference sequence). The V and J ends lost 8 bases and 6 bases, in that order; junction bases with no gene match: 6. This CDR3 is 12 amino acids long. CDR3 sequence reads: CASGTGGSEQYF. CDR3 sequence (DNA): TGTGCCAGCGGCACGGGGGGGAGCGAGCAGTACTTC.

The chain couples TRBV5-1 to TRBJ2-5, with 7 bases lining up with TRBD1. V was clipped by 0 bases and J by 1 base; unmatched bases: 6. Germline V gene sequence: CDR1 SGHRS, CDR2 YFSETQ. The CDR3 consists of 16 residues. The CDR3 DNA reads as TGCGCCAGCAGCTTGGAGGGCAGGGGGTCCCAAGAGACCCAGTACTTC. It yields the protein CASSLEGRGSQETQYF. Variable domain in full (rest from reference TRBV5-1 and TRBJ2-5): KAGVTQTPRYLIKTRGQQVTLSCSPISGHRSVSWYQQTPGQGLQFLFEYFSETQRNKGNFPGRFSGRQFSNSRSEMNVSTLELGDSALYLCASSLEGRGSQETQYFGPGTRLLVL.

The gene calls are TRBV3-1 (or the pseudogene TRBV3-2) and TRBJ2-3, with D possibly matching TRBD2 (5 bases). V was clipped by 8 bases and J by 1 base, with 19 bases between them. The CDR3 extends over 16 amino acids. CDR1 is LGHDT, CDR2 YNNKEL, per germline (reference sequence). The CDR3 DNA follows: TGTGCCAGCCAAGGACTCCTGACAATGGGCACAGATACGCAGTATTTT. Protein: CASQGLLTMGTDTQYF.

The V and J genes are TRBV28 and TRBJ1-2; 10 bases map to TRBD1. CDR1 and CDR2 from the germline V gene are MDHEN and SYDVKM. This CDR3 has 14 residues. V shed 2 bases, J shed 8 bases, and the junction held 5 bases outside the gene matches. In DNA form, the CDR3 reads TGTGCCAGCAGTTTAGGGACAGGGGCTCCGGGCTACACCTTC. Translation: CASSLGTGAPGYTF.

DNA of the CDR3: TGTGCCAGCAGCGCCTCACTGGGACAGGGTAACACTGAAGCTTTCTTT. Amino acid sequence: CASSASLGQGNTEAFF. The chain employs TRBV11-2 and TRBJ1-1, with TRBD1 matching 9 bases. In germline, CDR1 is SGHAT, CDR2 FQNNGV. V shed 5 bases and J 2 bases; nucleotides not matched to a gene: 9. The CDR3 is 16 amino acids.

V and J are TRBV7-9 and TRBJ1-2, with 10 positions matching TRBD1. The CDR3 spans 17 residues. Germline CDR1 and CDR2: SEHNR and FQNEAQ (reference sequence). The trim removed 2 bases at V and 2 bases at J, leaving 8 bases unmatched. CDR3 nucleotides: TGTGCCAGCAGCTTAAGGGATCGGACAGGGGGAAACTATGGCTACACCTTC. The encoded protein is CASSLRDRTGGNYGYTF.

This sequence joins TRBV6-1 and TRBJ1-3; possibly TRBD1 for D (5 bases). V shed 2 bases and J shed 0 bases, with 11 bases lying between them. Germline-derived CDR1 and CDR2 are MNHNS and SASEGT. This CDR3 has 16 residues. This chain's CDR3 is CASSEYRSPSGNTIYF. CDR3 nucleotides: TGTGCCAGCAGTGAATACAGGTCCCCCTCTGGAAACACCATATATTTT.

The chain carries TRBV6-2 or TRBV6-3 and TRBJ1-5, with 8 bases aligning to TRBD1. CDR1 is MNHEY and CDR2 is SVGEGT in the germline V gene. V shed 6 bases, J shed 9 bases, and the junction held 7 bases outside the gene matches. This CDR3 region has 13 residues. The CDR3 is CASSRTGGRPQHF. CDR3 bases: TGTGCCAGCAGCCGTACAGGGGGGAGGCCCCAGCATTTT.

V is TRBV7-9 and J is TRBJ1-4; D is perhaps TRBD1 (5 bases). The CDR3 is 13 residues long. Trimming removed 3 bases at V and 8 bases at J, with 10 bases between. CDR1 and CDR2 from the germline V gene are SEHNR and FQNEAQ (reference sequence). The CDR3 loop is CASSFGGAEKLFF. The CDR3 DNA sequence: TGTGCCAGCAGCTTCGGGGGAGCCGAAAAACTGTTTTTT.

The chain is built from TRBV6-5 and TRBJ2-3; a possible D gene is TRBD2 (6 bases). Trimming took off 2 bases at V and 2 bases at J, with 8 bases between the two ends. The CDR3 is 14 residues long. Germline lookup yields CDR1 MNHEY and CDR2 SVGAGI. As DNA, the CDR3 is TGTGCCAGCAGTTACCAGCGGGTCACAGATACGCAGTATTTT. This sequence encodes CASSYQRVTDTQYF.

This chain joins TRBV3-1 (or the pseudogene TRBV3-2) and TRBJ2-5; D not certain. Trimming cost V 0 bases and J 5 bases, with 10 bases left between them. Germline CDR1 reads LGHDT; CDR2 reads YNNKEL (reference sequence). The CDR3 extends over 14 amino acids. The CDR3 reads CASSQDEARETQYF. CDR3 sequence (DNA): TGTGCCAGCAGCCAAGATGAGGCAAGGGAGACCCAGTACTTC.

The chain has TRBV4-1 and TRBJ1-6; possibly TRBD1 for D (6 bases). Germline loops: CDR1 MGHRA, CDR2 YSYEKL. The V and J ends lost 2 bases and 6 bases respectively, with 14 bases between them. The CDR3 runs to 16 residues. The CDR3 is CASSQTGTRLNSPLHF. DNA of the CDR3: TGCGCCAGCAGCCAAACCGGGACACGACTTAATTCACCCCTCCACTTT.

The rearrangement links TRBV28 to TRBJ1-1, with 7 bases matching TRBD1. The germline gives CDR1 MDHEN, CDR2 SYDVKM. The CDR3 consists of 15 residues. V was pared by 5 bases and J by 1 base, with 7 bases of the junction left unmatched. The CDR3 is CASSNNRGPNTEAFF. The CDR3 DNA is TGTGCCAGCAGTAATAACAGGGGCCCGAACACTGAAGCTTTCTTT. Combining the CDR3 with reference TRBV28 and TRBJ1-1 gives the whole variable domain DVKVTQSSRYLVKRTGEKVFLECVQDMDHENMFWYRQDPGLGLRLIYFSYDVKMKEKGDIPEGYSVSREKKERFSLILESASTNQTSMYLCASSNNRGPNTEAFFGQGTRLTVV.

This chain connects TRBV4-1 to TRBJ2-3; D is undetermined. Trimming took 6 bases from V and 3 from J, leaving 7 bases between them. This CDR3 has 12 amino acids. Germline lookup yields CDR1 MGHRA and CDR2 YSYEKL. The CDR3 DNA reads as TGCGCCAGCAGGAGCCGTACAGATACGCAGTATTTT. It yields the protein CASRSRTDTQYF.

This chain uses TRBV3-1 (or the pseudogene TRBV3-2) with TRBJ1-1; weak D call: TRBD1 (6 bases). The CDR3 consists of 14 residues. V was cut by 4 bases and J by 0 bases, with 9 bases left in between. Germline lookup yields CDR1 LGHDT and CDR2 YNNKEL (reference sequence). In DNA, the CDR3 is TGTGCCAGCAGCCGGACAGCTATGAACACTGAAGCTTTCTTT. Amino acids: CASSRTAMNTEAFF.

The V gene is TRBV7-8, the J gene TRBJ2-6; D not resolved. V lost 8 bases and J lost 0, with 5 bases in between. Germline CDR1 is SGHVS and CDR2 is FQNEAQ. This CDR3 contains 13 residues. CDR3 region: CASQNSGANVLTF. The CDR3 DNA sequence: TGTGCCAGCCAAAACTCTGGGGCCAACGTCCTGACTTTC.

The chain joins TRBV5-8 to TRBJ2-1, with TRBD2 as a possible D gene (7 bases). V gave up 8 bases and J gave up 6 bases, with 12 bases separating them. From germline, CDR1 is SGHTS and CDR2 YDEGEE. CDR3 length: 12 amino acids. The CDR3 nucleotides are TGTGCCAGAGAAGGGGGGGCCAATGAGCAGTTCTTC. Protein sequence: CAREGGANEQFF.

The chain uses TRBV5-4 and TRBJ2-1; 7 bases fit TRBD1. The length of the CDR3 is 17 residues. Germline V CDR1 and CDR2: SGHNT, YYREEE (reference sequence). Trimming took 0 bases from V and 3 from J; bases not matched to a gene: 9. CDR3 sequence: CASSLEGVRGHYNEQFF. CDR3 nucleotides: TGTGCCAGCAGCTTGGAGGGTGTAAGGGGGCACTACAATGAGCAGTTCTTC.

The chain links TRBV6-5 to TRBJ2-7; TRBD2 aligns across 12 bases. CDR1 and CDR2 from the germline V gene are MNHEY and SVGAGI. Trimming took 4 bases from V and 6 from J; bases not matched to a gene: 10. This CDR3 region has 16 residues. Written as DNA, the CDR3 is TGTGCCAGCAGTTCCGCCCTAGCGGGAGGGCTTCGCGAGCAGTACTTC. Encoded protein: CASSSALAGGLREQYF.

This clone is a singleton in its sample. This CDR3 reads CASKDRYTEAFF. The CDR3, as DNA: TGTGCCAGCAAAGACAGATACACTGAAGCTTTCTTT. The chain is built from TRBV28 and TRBJ1-1, with a weak D call TRBD1 (5 bases). Deletions cut 7 bases from V and 3 bases from J, with 9 bases between. Germline CDR1 MDHEN, CDR2 SYDVKM. The CDR3 sequence is 12 residues long.

This chain uses TRBV19 with TRBJ1-5; 7 nucleotides match TRBD1. The CDR3 is 16 residues long. CDR1 and CDR2 from the germline V gene are LNHDA and SQIVND (reference sequence). The V segment lost 5 bases and the J segment 0 bases; nucleotides outside the gene matches: 7. Here the CDR3 reads CASSSGTENSNQPQHF. The CDR3 DNA reads TGTGCCAGTAGTTCCGGGACAGAAAATAGCAATCAGCCCCAGCATTTT.

The V and J genes are TRBV11-1 and TRBJ1-1; unclear D gene. The ends were cut back, 2 bases at V and 2 bases at J, with 15 bases in the middle. The CDR3 contains 16 residues. Germline loops: CDR1 SGHAT, CDR2 FQDESV (reference sequence). CDR3 sequence: CASSLNSGQRNTEAFF. The CDR3 DNA reads TGTGCCAGCAGCTTAAACAGTGGGCAGAGAAACACTGAAGCTTTCTTT.

This clone showed up just once. The rearrangement links TRBV6-2 or TRBV6-3 to TRBJ2-1; the match to TRBD1 covers 10 bases. Germline lookup yields CDR1 MNHEY and CDR2 SVGEGT. V shed 5 bases, J shed 4 bases, and the junction held 8 bases outside the gene matches. The CDR3 is 16 amino acids. CDR3 nucleotide sequence: TGTGCCAGCAGTCTCCGACCGGGACAGGGGTACAATGAGCAGTTCTTC. Residues: CASSLRPGQGYNEQFF.

This clone was found a few times. The gene calls are TRBV6-1 and TRBJ1-1; D gene uncertain. Between the trimmed V and J ends, which lost 2 bases and 1 base, there was a span of 5 bases. CDR3 length equals 13 residues. The germline gives CDR1 MNHNS, CDR2 SASEGT. As DNA, the CDR3 is TGTGCCAGCAGTGAAAAGCCGAACACTGAAGCTTTCTTT. Protein sequence: CASSEKPNTEAFF.

The CDR3, as DNA: TGTGCCAGCAGCGCGCTGGAGACCCAGTACTTC. It yields the protein CASSALETQYF. This rearrangement joins TRBV6-2 or TRBV6-3 to TRBJ2-5; D is unresolved. V lost 6 bases to trimming and J lost 5 bases, with 7 bases between them. CDR3 length: 11 residues. In germline, CDR1 is MNHEY, CDR2 SVGEGT.